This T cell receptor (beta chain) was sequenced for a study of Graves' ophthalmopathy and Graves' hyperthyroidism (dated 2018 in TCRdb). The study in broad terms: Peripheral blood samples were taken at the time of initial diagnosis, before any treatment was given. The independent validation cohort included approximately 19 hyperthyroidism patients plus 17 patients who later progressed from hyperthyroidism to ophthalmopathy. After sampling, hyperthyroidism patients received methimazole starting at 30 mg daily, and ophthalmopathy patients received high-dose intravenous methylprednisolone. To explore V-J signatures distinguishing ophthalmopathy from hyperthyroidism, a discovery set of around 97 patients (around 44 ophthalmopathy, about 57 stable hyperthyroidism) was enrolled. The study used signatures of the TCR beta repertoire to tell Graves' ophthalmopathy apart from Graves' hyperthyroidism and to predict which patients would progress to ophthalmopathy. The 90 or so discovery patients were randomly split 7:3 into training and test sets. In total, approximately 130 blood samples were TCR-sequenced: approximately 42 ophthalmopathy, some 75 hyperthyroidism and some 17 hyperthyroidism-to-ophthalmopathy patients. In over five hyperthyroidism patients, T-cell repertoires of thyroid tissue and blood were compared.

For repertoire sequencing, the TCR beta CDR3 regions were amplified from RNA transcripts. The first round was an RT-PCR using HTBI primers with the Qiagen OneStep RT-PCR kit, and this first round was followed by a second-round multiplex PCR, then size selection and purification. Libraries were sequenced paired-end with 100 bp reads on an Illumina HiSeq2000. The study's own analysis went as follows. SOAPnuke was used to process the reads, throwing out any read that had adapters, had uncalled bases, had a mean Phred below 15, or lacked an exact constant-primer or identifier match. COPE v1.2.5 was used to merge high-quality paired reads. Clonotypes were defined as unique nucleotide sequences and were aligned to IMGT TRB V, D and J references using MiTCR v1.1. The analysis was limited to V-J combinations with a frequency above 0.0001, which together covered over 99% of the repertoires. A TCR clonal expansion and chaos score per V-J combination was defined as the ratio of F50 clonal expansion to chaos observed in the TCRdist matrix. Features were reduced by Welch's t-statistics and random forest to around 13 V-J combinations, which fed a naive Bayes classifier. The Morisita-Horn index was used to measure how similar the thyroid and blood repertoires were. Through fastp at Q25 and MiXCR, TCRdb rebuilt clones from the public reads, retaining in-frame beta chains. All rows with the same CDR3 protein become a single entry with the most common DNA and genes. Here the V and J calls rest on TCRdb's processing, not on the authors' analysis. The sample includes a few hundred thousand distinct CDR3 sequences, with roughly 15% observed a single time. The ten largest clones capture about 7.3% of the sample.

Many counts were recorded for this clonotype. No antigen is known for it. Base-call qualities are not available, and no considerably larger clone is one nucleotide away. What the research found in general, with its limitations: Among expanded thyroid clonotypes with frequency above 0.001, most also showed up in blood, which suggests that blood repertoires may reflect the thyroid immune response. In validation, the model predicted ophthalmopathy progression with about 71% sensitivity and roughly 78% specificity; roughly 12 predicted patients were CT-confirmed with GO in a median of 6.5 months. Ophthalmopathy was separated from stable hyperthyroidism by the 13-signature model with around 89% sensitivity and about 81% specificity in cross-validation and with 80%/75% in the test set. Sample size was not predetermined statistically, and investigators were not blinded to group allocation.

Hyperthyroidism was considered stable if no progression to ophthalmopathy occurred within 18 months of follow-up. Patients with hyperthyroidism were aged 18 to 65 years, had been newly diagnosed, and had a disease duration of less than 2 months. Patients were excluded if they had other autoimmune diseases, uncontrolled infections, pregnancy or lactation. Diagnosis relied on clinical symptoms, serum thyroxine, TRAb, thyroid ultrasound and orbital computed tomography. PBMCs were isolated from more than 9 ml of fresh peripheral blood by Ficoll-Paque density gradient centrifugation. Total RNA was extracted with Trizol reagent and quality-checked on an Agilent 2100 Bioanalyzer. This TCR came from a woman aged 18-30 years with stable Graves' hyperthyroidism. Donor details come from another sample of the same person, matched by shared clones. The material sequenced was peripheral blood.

Here the CDR3 is given as CASSSAGGVGQPQHF. The DNA is TGTGCCAGCAGTTCCGCTGGGGGGGTAGGCCAGCCCCAGCATTTT. Here the chain combines TRBV6-2 or TRBV6-3 and TRBJ1-5; TRBD1 is perhaps the D gene, given 5 matching bases. Cut back by 4 bases and 7 bases, the V and J ends lie 17 bases apart. Reading the germline V gene gives CDR1 MNHEY and CDR2 SVGEGT. From the cysteine through the phenylalanine, the CDR3 covers 15 amino acids. Only the CDR3 portion is preserved as DNA: 45 bases, with reading frame beginning at the first base.